This entry is about one TCR beta chain. These data belong to a study of control samples from healthy donors and cancer patients. Germline V CDR1 and CDR2: LGHNA, YNFKEQ. This CDR3 has 15 residues. The V and J ends lost 3 bases and 2 bases respectively, with 10 bases between them. Only in-frame clones appear in the TCRdb table, and some are missing; sequencing was by immunoSEQ multiplex PCR. Of 170,000 or so clones in the sample, roughly 91% were seen once. This chain uses TRBV4-2 with TRBJ2-2; tentative D call: TRBD2 (5 bases). Sequencing was carried out using blood. The source is a man between 18 and 29 years old in good health. The CDR3: CASSHDPSNTGELFF. The DNA for the CDR3 is TGTGCCAGCAGCCACGACCCTAGCAACACCGGGGAGCTGTTTTTT.